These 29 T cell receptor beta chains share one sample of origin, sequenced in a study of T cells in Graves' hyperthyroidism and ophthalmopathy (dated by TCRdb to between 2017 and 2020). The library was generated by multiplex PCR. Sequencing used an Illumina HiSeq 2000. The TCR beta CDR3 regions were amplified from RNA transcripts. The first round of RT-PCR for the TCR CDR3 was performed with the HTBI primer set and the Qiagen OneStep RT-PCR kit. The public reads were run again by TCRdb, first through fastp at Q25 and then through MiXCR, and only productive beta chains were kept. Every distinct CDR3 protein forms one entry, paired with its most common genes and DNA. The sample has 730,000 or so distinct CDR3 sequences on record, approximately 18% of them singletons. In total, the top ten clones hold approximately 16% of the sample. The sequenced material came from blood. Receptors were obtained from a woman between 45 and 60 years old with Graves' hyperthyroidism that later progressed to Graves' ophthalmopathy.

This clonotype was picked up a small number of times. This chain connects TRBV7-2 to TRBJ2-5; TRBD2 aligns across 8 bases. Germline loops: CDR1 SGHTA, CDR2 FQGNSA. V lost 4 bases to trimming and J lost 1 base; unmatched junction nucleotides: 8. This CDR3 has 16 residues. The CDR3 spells CASSSWGAGAQETQYF. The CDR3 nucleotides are TGTGCCAGCAGCTCCTGGGGAGCGGGGGCCCAAGAGACCCAGTACTTC.

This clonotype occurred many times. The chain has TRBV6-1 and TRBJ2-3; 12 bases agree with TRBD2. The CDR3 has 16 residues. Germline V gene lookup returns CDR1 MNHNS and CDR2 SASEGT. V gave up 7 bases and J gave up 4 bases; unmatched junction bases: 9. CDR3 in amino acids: CASTARTSGDSDTQYF. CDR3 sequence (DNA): TGTGCCAGCACCGCAAGGACTAGCGGGGACTCAGATACGCAGTATTTT.

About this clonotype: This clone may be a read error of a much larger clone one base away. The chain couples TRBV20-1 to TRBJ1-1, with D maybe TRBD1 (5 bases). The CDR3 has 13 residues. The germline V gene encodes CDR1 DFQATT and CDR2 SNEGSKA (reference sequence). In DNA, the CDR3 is TGCAGTGCAAACCCGGGGCCCAACACTGGAGCTTTCTTT. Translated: CSANPGPNTGAFF.

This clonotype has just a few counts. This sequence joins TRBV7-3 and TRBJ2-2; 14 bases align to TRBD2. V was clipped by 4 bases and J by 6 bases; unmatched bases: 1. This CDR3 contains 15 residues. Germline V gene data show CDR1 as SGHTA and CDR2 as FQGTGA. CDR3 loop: CASSSGLAGAGELFF. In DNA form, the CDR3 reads TGTGCCAGCAGCTCGGGACTAGCGGGGGCCGGGGAGCTGTTTTTT.

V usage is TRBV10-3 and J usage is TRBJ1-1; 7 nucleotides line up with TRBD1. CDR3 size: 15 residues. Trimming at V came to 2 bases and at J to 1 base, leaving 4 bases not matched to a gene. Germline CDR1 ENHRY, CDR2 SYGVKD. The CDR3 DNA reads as TGTGCCATCAGTGAGGTAGGACAGGCGAACACTGAAGCTTTCTTT. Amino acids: CAISEVGQANTEAFF.

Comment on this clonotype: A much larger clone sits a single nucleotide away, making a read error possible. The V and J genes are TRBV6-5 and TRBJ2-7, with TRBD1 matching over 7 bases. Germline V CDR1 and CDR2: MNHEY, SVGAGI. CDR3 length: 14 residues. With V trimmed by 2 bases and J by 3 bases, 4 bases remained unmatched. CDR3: CASSYGDRHYEQYF. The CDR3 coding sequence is TGTGCCAGCAGTTACGGGGACAGACACTACGAGCAGTACTTC.

The CDR3 bases are TGTGCCAGCAGCCTGGGCGGGACAGGGGCTTATAGCAATCAGCCCCAGCATTTT. This codes for CASSLGGTGAYSNQPQHF. The gene calls are TRBV3-1 and TRBJ1-5, with 10 bases that match TRBD1. Germline loops: CDR1 LGHDT, CDR2 YNNKEL (reference sequence). The trim removed 4 bases at V and 0 bases at J, leaving 9 bases unmatched. CDR3 length: 18 residues.

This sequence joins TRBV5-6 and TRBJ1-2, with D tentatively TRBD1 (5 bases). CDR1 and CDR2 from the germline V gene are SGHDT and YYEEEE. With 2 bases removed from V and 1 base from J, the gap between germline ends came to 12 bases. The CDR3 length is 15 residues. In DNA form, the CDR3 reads TGTGCCAGCAGCTTCGGGACCGACGATAACTATGGCTACACCTTC. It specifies CASSFGTDDNYGYTF.

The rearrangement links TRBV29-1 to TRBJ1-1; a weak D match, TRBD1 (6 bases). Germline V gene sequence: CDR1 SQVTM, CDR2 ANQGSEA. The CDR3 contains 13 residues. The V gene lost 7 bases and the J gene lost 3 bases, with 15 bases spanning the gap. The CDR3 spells CSAGGGGDTEAFF. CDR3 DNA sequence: TGCAGCGCTGGAGGGGGGGGGGACACTGAAGCTTTCTTT.

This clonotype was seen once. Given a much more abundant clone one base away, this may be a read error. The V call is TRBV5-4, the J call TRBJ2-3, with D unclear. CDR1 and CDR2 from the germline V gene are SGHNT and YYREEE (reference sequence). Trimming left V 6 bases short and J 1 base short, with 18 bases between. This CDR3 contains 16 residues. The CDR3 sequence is CASTYPVIGGTDTQYF. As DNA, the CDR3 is TGTGCCAGCACCTATCCCGTAATTGGCGGCACAGATACGCAGTATTTT. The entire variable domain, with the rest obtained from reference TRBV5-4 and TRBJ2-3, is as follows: ETGVTQSPTHLIKTRGQQVTLRCSSQSGHNTVSWYQQALGQGPQFIFQYYREEENGRGNFPPRFSGLQFPNYSSELNVNALELDDSALYLCASTYPVIGGTDTQYFGPGTRLTVL.

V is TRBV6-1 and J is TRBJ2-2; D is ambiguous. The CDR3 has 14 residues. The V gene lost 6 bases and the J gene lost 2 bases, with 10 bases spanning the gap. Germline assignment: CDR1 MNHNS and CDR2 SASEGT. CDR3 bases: TGTGCCAGCAGGATCGTACAAAACACCGGGGAGCTGTTTTTT. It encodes CASRIVQNTGELFF.

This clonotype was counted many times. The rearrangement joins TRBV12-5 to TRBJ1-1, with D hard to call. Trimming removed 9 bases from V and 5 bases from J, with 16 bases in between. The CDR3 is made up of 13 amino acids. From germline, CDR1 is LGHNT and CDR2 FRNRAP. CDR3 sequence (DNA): TGTGCTAGCCAAGGAACTTACGGGACTGAAGCTTTCTTT. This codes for CASQGTYGTEAFF.

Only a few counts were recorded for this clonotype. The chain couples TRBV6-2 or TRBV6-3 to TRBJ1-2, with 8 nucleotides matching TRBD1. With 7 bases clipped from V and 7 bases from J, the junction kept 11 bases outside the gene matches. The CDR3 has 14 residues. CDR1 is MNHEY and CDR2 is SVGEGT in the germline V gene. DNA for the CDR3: TGTGCCAGCACCCCAGGGGGCAGAATCTCTGGCTACACCTTC. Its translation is CASTPGGRISGYTF.

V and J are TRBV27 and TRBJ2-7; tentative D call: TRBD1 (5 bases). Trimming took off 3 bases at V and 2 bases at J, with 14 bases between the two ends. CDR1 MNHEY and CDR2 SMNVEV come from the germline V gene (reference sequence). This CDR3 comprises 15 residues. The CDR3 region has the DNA TGTGCCAGCAGTTTGTTATCCAGGGTCCCCTACGAGCAGTACTTC. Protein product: CASSLLSRVPYEQYF.

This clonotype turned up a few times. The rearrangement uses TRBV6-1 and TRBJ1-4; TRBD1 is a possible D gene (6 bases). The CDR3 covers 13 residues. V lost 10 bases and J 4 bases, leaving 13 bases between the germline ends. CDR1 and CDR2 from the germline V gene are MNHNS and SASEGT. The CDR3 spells CATSDSFNEKLFF. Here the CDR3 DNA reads TGTGCCACCTCGGACAGCTTTAATGAAAAACTGTTTTTT.

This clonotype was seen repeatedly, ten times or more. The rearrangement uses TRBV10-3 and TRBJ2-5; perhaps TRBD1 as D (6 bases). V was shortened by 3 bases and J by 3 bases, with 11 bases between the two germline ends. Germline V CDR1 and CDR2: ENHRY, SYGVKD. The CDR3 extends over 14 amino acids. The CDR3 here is CAISESDRKETQYF. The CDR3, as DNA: TGTGCCATCAGTGAATCGGACAGAAAAGAGACCCAGTACTTC.

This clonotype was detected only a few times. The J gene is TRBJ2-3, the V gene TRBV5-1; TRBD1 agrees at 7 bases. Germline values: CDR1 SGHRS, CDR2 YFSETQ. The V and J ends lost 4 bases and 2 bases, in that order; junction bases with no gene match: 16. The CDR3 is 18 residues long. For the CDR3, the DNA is TGCGCCAGCAGCCTGGGATCCGGGACAGCTTTTTTCACAGATACGCAGTATTTT. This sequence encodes CASSLGSGTAFFTDTQYF.

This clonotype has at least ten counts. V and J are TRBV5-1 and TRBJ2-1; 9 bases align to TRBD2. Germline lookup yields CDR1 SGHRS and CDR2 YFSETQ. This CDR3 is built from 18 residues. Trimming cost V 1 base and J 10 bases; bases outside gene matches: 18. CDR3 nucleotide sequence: TGCGCCAGCAGCTTGAAGGCTGGCGGGGGGGCAGTAGCGGACGAGCAGTTCTTC. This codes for CASSLKAGGGAVADEQFF.

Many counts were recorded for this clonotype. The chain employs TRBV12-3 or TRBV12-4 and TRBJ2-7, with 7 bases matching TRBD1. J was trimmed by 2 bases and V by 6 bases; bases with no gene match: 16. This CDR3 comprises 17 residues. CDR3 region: CASSPTLGDSWPYEQYF. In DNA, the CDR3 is TGTGCCAGCAGCCCCACCCTAGGGGACAGTTGGCCCTACGAGCAGTACTTC.

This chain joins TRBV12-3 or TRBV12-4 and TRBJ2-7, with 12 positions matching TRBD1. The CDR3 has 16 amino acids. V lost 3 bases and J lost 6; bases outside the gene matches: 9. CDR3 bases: TGTGCCAGCAGTTTTTCCTTCCGGGACAGGGGGCTCGAGCAGTACTTC. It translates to CASSFSFRDRGLEQYF.

Here the CDR3 DNA reads TGTGCCAGCAGCTTAGTAGGGGACAGGTACAATGAGCAGTTCTTC. Encoded protein: CASSLVGDRYNEQFF. The chain combines TRBV7-2 with TRBJ2-1, with TRBD1 matching over 8 bases. CDR1 is SGHTA, CDR2 FQGNSA, per germline. The CDR3 has 15 residues. Trimming removed 1 base from V and 4 bases from J; junction bases left unmatched: 3.

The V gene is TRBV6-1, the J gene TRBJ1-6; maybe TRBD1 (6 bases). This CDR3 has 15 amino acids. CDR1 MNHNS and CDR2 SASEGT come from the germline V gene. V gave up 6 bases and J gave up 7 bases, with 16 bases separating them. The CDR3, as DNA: TGTGCCAGCAGGGTGGACAGCCAAGGGAATTCACCCCTCCACTTT. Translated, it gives CASRVDSQGNSPLHF.

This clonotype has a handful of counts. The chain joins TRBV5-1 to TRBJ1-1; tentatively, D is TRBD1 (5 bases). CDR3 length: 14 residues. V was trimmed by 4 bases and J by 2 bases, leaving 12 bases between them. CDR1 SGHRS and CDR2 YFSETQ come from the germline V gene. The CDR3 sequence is CASSKEQANTEAFF. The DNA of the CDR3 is TGCGCCAGCAGCAAGGAACAGGCCAACACTGAAGCTTTCTTT.

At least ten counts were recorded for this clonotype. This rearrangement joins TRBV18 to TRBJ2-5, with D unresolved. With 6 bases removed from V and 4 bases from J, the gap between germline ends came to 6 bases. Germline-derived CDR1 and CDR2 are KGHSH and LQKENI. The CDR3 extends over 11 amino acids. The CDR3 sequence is CASSTIETQYF. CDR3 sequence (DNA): TGTGCCAGCTCCACGATAGAGACCCAGTACTTC.

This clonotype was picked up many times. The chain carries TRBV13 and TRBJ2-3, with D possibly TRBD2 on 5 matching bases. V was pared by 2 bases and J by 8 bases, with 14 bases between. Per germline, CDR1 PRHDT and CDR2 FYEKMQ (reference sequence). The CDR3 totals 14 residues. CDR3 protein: CASSLSAAEGTQYF. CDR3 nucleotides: TGTGCCAGCAGCTTAAGCGCCGCCGAGGGTACGCAGTATTTT.

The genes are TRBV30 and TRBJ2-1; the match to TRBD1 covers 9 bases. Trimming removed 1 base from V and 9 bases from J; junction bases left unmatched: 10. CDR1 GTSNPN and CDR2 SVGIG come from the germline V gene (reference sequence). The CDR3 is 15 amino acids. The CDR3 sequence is CAWSENRGLFVEQFF. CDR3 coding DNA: TGTGCCTGGAGTGAGAACAGGGGGCTGTTTGTTGAGCAGTTCTTC.

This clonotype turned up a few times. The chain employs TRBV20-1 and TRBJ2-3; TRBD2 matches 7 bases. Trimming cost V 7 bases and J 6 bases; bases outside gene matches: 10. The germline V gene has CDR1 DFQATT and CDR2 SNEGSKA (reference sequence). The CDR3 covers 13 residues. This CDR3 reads CSVNRGVVDTQYF. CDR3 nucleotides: TGCAGTGTCAACCGGGGGGTGGTCGATACGCAGTATTTT.

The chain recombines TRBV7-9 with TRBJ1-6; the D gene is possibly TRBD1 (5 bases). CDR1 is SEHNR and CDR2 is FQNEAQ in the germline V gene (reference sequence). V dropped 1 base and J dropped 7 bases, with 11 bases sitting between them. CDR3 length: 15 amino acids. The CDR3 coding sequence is TGTGCCAGCAGCTTAGTGGGGACCTCAAATTCACCCCTCCACTTT. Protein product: CASSLVGTSNSPLHF.

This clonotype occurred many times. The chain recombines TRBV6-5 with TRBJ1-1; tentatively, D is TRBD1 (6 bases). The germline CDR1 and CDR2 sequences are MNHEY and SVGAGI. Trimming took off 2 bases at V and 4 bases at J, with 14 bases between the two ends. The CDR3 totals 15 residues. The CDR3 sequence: CASSYPQGGVTEAFF. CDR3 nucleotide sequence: TGTGCCAGCAGTTACCCACAGGGTGGAGTCACTGAAGCTTTCTTT.